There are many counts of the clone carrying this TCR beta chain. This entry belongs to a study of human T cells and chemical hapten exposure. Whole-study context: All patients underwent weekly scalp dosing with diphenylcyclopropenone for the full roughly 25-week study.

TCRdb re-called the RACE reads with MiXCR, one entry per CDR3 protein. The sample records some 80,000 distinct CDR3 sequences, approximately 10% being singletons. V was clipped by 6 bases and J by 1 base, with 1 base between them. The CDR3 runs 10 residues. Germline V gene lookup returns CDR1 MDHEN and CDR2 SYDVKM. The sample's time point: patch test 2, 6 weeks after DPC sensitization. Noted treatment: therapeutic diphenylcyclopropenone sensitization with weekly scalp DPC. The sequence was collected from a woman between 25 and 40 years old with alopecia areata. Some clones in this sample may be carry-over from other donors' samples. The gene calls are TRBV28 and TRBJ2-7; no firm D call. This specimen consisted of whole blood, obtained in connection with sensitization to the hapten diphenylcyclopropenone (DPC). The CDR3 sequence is CASRSYEQYF. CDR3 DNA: TGTGCCAGCAGATCCTACGAGCAGTACTTC.